Sequencing of this T cell receptor beta chain was carried out in a study of blood T cell repertoires in COVID-19. This CDR3 is 13 amino acids long. CDR1 is SGDLS, CDR2 YYNGEE, per germline. Trimming shortened V by 7 bases and J by 0 bases, and 9 bases separated the two germline ends. Here immunoSEQ multiplex PCR was the method, and the copy in TCRdb shows in-frame clones only, minus some. The sample carries just over 300,000 clones, about 89% recorded once. V is TRBV9 and J is TRBJ2-3; D unclear. The sequence derives from a woman aged 40 to 50 who had recovered from COVID-19. Sequenced material: PBMCs or T cells enriched from blood (not recorded which). The CDR3 is CASGQASTDTQYF. CDR3 coding DNA: TGTGCCAGCGGGCAGGCTAGCACAGATACGCAGTATTTT.